This is a list of T cell receptor beta chains from one sample in a study of identical twins. From the 5' RACE reads, TCRdb called clonotypes with MiXCR, one entry per CDR3 protein. The sample has 420,000 or so distinct CDR3 sequences; roughly 18% are singletons. Sequenced material: naive T cells sorted from blood. These receptors were collected from a man between 50 and 59 years old in good health. CDR3s include the opening cysteine and the closing phenylalanine or tryptophan. The D gene is left open where the match is weak. Size values are once, few and many counts, or a class for expanded clones, and some rows have none.

D: TRBD1
size: .
V: TRBV20-1
J: TRBJ2-7
length: 12
CDR3: CSGRTGGAEQYF
DNA: TGCAGTGGCAGGACAGGGGGCGCCGAGCAGTACTTC

D: TRBD1
size: many
V: TRBV29-1
J: TRBJ1-2
length: 19
CDR3: CSVEDLLGLGTGPGYGYTF
DNA: TGCAGCGTTGAAGATCTTCTTGGGTTGGGGACAGGGCCTGGGTATGGCTACACCTTC

D: TRBD2
size: .
V: TRBV10-2
J: TRBJ2-2
length: 19
CDR3: CASKTGTSGSSLDTGELFF
DNA: TGCGCCAGCAAGACGGGGACTAGCGGGAGTTCATTAGACACCGGGGAGCTGTTTTTT

D: .
size: few
V: TRBV20-1
J: TRBJ1-1
length: 11
CDR3: CSATHNTEAFF
DNA: TGCAGTGCTACACACAACACTGAAGCTTTCTTT

D: .
size: many
V: TRBV4-2
J: TRBJ2-7
length: 15
CDR3: CASSQDRQGGREQYF
DNA: TGTGCCAGCAGCCAAGATCGGCAGGGCGGGCGCGAGCAGTACTTC

D: TRBD2
size: many
V: TRBV11-1
J: TRBJ2-3
length: 18
CDR3: CASSTRGTSGRKTDTQYF
DNA: TGTGCCAGCAGCACTAGAGGTACTAGCGGGAGAAAGACAGATACGCAGTATTTT

D: .
size: .
V: TRBV20-1
J: TRBJ2-2
length: 13
CDR3: CSARGVSTGELFF
DNA: TGCAGTGCTAGAGGAGTTAGCACCGGGGAGCTGTTTTTT

D: .
size: few
V: TRBV7-9
J: TRBJ2-3
length: 17
CDR3: CASSTPKAGPGTDTQYF
DNA: TGTGCCAGCAGCACACCCAAAGCGGGCCCAGGCACAGATACGCAGTATTTT

D: TRBD1
size: .
V: TRBV2
J: TRBJ2-6
length: 16
CDR3: CASSATGVSGANVLTF
DNA: TGTGCCAGCAGTGCTACAGGGGTCTCTGGGGCCAACGTCCTGACTTTC

D: TRBD2
size: few
V: TRBV29-1
J: TRBJ2-1
length: 18
CDR3: CSVGVGLAGASSYNEQFF
DNA: TGCAGCGTTGGGGTGGGACTAGCGGGGGCGAGCTCCTACAATGAGCAGTTCTTC

D: TRBD1
size: many
V: TRBV4-3
J: TRBJ2-5
length: 16
CDR3: CASSQNPGQGAETQYF
DNA: TGCGCCAGCAGCCAAAACCCGGGACAGGGGGCCGAGACCCAGTACTTC